This entry lists 18 T cell receptor beta chains sequenced from one sample in a study of blood T cell repertoires in COVID-19. Sequencing was performed with immunoSEQ multiplex PCR; in TCRdb, only in-frame clones are kept and a portion is missing. The sample includes tens of thousands of clones, 85% to 90% of them seen just once. The sequencing input was peripheral blood. The receptors originated from a man aged 45-65 years with active COVID-19.

This chain uses TRBV5-5 with TRBJ2-5; D might be TRBD1 (5 bases). Germline values: CDR1 SGHKS, CDR2 YYEKEE (reference sequence). CDR3 size: 14 residues. Trimming left V 0 bases short and J 2 bases short, with 8 bases between. The CDR3 protein is CASSLAWTQETQYF. CDR3 nucleotide sequence: TGTGCCAGCAGCTTGGCCTGGACACAAGAGACCCAGTACTTC.

This clone has just one count. The chain couples TRBV5-1 to TRBJ2-5, with 7 bases fitting TRBD1. V lost 4 bases, J lost 3 bases, and 6 bases stayed unmatched. CDR3 size: 14 residues. Germline CDR1 SGHRS, CDR2 YFSETQ. CDR3 loop: CASSPGQQKETQYF. CDR3 in DNA: TGCGCCAGCAGCCCGGGACAGCAGAAAGAGACCCAGTACTTC.

CDR3 loop: CASSSTTGTGGAEAFF. CDR3 bases: TGTGCCAGTAGTTCTACTACCGGGACAGGGGGCGCGGAAGCTTTCTTT. This chain uses TRBV19 with TRBJ1-1; 12 bases match TRBD1. Trimming at V came to 5 bases and at J to 8 bases, leaving 12 bases not matched to a gene. CDR3 length: 16 amino acids. Germline V gene data show CDR1 as LNHDA and CDR2 as SQIVND (reference sequence).

The J gene is TRBJ1-5, the V gene TRBV2, with TRBD1 identical over 7 bases. V trimming: 6 bases; J trimming: 7 bases; junction bases outside the gene matches: 9. The CDR3 consists of 14 residues. Germline V CDR1 and CDR2: SNHLY, FYNNEI. The CDR3 bases are TGTGCCAGCAGAGTCGAACAGGGGAGCCAGCCCCAGCATTTT. This encodes CASRVEQGSQPQHF. Full variable domain (remainder filled in from reference TRBV2 and TRBJ1-5): EPEVTQTPSHQVTQMGQEVILRCVPISNHLYFYWYRQILGQKVEFLVSFYNNEISEKSEIFDDQFSVERPDGSNFTLKIRSTKLEDSAMYFCASRVEQGSQPQHFGDGTRLSIL.

CDR3 protein: CASSNFRGEGPDTQYF. The CDR3, as DNA: TGTGCCAGCAGCAATTTCAGGGGGGAAGGTCCAGATACGCAGTATTTT. The chain couples TRBV5-4 to TRBJ2-3, with D possibly TRBD1 on 7 matching bases. This CDR3 is 16 amino acids long. With 4 bases removed from V and 4 bases from J, the gap between germline ends came to 19 bases. Germline V gene sequence: CDR1 SGHNT, CDR2 YYREEE (reference sequence). Based on the CDR3 plus reference TRBV5-4 and TRBJ2-3, the full variable domain is ETGVTQSPTHLIKTRGQQVTLRCSSQSGHNTVSWYQQALGQGPQFIFQYYREEENGRGNFPPRFSGLQFPNYSSELNVNALELDDSALYLCASSNFRGEGPDTQYFGPGTRLTVL.

The rearrangement uses TRBV10-3 and TRBJ1-1, with D maybe TRBD1 (5 bases). CDR3 length: 14 residues. In germline, CDR1 is ENHRY, CDR2 SYGVKD. Trimming removed 10 bases from V and 2 bases from J, with 17 bases in between. CDR3 sequence reads: CATGGGRINTEAFF. The CDR3 DNA sequence: TGTGCCACAGGCGGGGGTAGGATTAACACTGAAGCTTTCTTT.

V gene TRBV5-8 combines with J gene TRBJ1-2, with 11 bases matching TRBD1. The CDR3 contains 16 residues. The germline CDR1 and CDR2 sequences are SGHTS and YDEGEE. V trimming: 4 bases; J trimming: 3 bases; junction bases outside the gene matches: 8. Here the CDR3 DNA reads TGTGCCAGCAGCCCTCTCGGACAGGGGGCTTACTATGGCTACACCTTC. Translation gives CASSPLGQGAYYGYTF.

This chain joins TRBV5-8 and TRBJ2-3, with 12 bases aligning to TRBD2. The CDR3 is 18 residues long. Germline CDR1 SGHTS, CDR2 YDEGEE. Germline trimming cut 0 bases from V and 1 base from J; bases unmatched to any gene: 6. The CDR3 sequence is CASSLATSGGSGTDTQYF. The CDR3 coding sequence is TGTGCCAGCAGCTTGGCGACTAGCGGGGGATCGGGCACAGATACGCAGTATTTT. The full variable domain, completed using reference TRBV5-8 and TRBJ2-3, is EAGVTQSPTHLIKTRGQQATLRCSPISGHTSVYWYQQALGLGLQFLLWYDEGEERNRGNFPPRFSGRQFPNYSSELNVNALELEDSALYLCASSLATSGGSGTDTQYFGPGTRLTVL.

The chain employs TRBV4-3 and TRBJ2-3, with 13 bases identical to TRBD2. Trimming took 0 bases from V and 2 from J; bases not matched to a gene: 8. The CDR3 sequence is 19 residues long. Germline CDR1 reads LGHNA; CDR2 reads YSLEER. The CDR3 is CASSQDYTSGGGYTDTQYF. CDR3 nucleotide sequence: TGCGCCAGCAGCCAAGACTACACTAGCGGGGGGGGATACACAGATACGCAGTATTTT.

The chain recombines TRBV6-5 with TRBJ1-1; D is uncertain. Trimming took off 3 bases at V and 7 bases at J, with 15 bases between the two ends. The CDR3 is made up of 14 amino acids. Germline loops: CDR1 MNHEY, CDR2 SVGAGI. Here the CDR3 DNA reads TGTGCCAGCAGTTATGACATCCTGGTAGGTGAAGCTTTCTTT. Protein: CASSYDILVGEAFF.

This clone was detected only once. The chain has TRBV11-2 and TRBJ2-3, with a tentative D call TRBD1 (7 bases). V gave up 2 bases and J gave up 2 bases, with 14 bases separating them. The CDR3 extends over 16 amino acids. CDR1 SGHAT and CDR2 FQNNGV come from the germline V gene. CDR3 in DNA: TGTGCCAGCAGCTTAACAGGGGACTCACTCACAGATACGCAGTATTTT. Translated, it gives CASSLTGDSLTDTQYF.

V gene TRBV5-4 combines with J gene TRBJ2-5; D remains ambiguous. The germline V and J ends were trimmed by 5 bases and 4 bases, with 15 bases remaining between them. Germline values: CDR1 SGHNT, CDR2 YYREEE (reference sequence). CDR3 length: 14 amino acids. The CDR3 reads CASSRGASSETQYF. CDR3 bases: TGTGCCAGCAGTCGCGGAGCTAGTTCAGAGACCCAGTACTTC.

V usage is TRBV27 and J usage is TRBJ1-1; D may be TRBD1 (6 bases). V was shortened by 3 bases and J by 1 base, with 12 bases between the two germline ends. The germline CDR1 and CDR2 sequences are MNHEY and SMNVEV (reference sequence). This CDR3 has 15 amino acids. CDR3 region: CASSFSGQTNTEAFF. The DNA of the CDR3 is TGTGCCAGCAGTTTTAGTGGACAGACGAACACTGAAGCTTTCTTT.

The chain is built from TRBV19 and TRBJ1-1; 7 bases agree with TRBD1. Per germline, CDR1 LNHDA and CDR2 SQIVND (reference sequence). The trim removed 5 bases at V and 4 bases at J, leaving 4 bases unmatched. The CDR3 loop spans 13 amino acids. CDR3 region: CASSPRTGTEAFF. The CDR3 DNA reads TGTGCCAGTAGTCCTCGGACAGGCACTGAAGCTTTCTTT.

This clone was observed a single time. The chain recombines TRBV11-2 with TRBJ2-1; tentatively, D is TRBD2 (5 bases). The CDR3 is 14 residues long. The V and J ends lost 5 bases and 9 bases respectively, with 17 bases between them. Germline V gene lookup returns CDR1 SGHAT and CDR2 FQNNGV. CDR3 DNA sequence: TGTGCCAGCAGCGCCCGGACTGCGTACGGTGAGCAGTTCTTC. Amino acids: CASSARTAYGEQFF.

The CDR3 loop reads CASAIGGAFF. The CDR3 coding sequence is TGTGCCAGCGCAATCGGGGGGGCTTTCTTT. The gene calls are TRBV6-6 and TRBJ1-1; a possible D gene is TRBD1 (5 bases). The germline V and J ends were trimmed by 8 bases and 11 bases, with 12 bases remaining between them. CDR1 is MNHNY, CDR2 SVGAGI, per germline (reference sequence). The CDR3 is made up of 10 amino acids.

The rearrangement uses TRBV7-2 and TRBJ2-3; 12 bases fit TRBD2. From germline, CDR1 is SGHTA and CDR2 FQGNSA. The CDR3 has 17 residues. Trimming at V came to 0 bases and at J to 1 base, leaving 2 bases not matched to a gene. CDR3 sequence (DNA): TGTGCCAGCAGCTTAGCGAGACTAGCGGGGGGCACAGATACGCAGTATTTT. Residues: CASSLARLAGGTDTQYF. The full variable domain, rest sourced from reference TRBV7-2 and TRBJ2-3, is GAGVSQSPSNKVTEKGKDVELRCDPISGHTALYWYRQSLGQGLEFLIYFQGNSAPDKSGLPSDRFSAERTGGSVSTLTIQRTQQEDSAVYLCASSLARLAGGTDTQYFGPGTRLTVL.

There are a few counts of this clone. The rearrangement joins TRBV5-1 to TRBJ1-6; 9 bases line up with TRBD1. Trimming took 0 bases from V and 10 from J; bases not matched to a gene: 11. There are 17 residues in the CDR3. The V gene's germline CDR1 is SGHRS and CDR2 YFSETQ. CDR3 in amino acids: CASSLAPGTGRYSPLHF. CDR3 sequence (DNA): TGCGCCAGCAGCTTGGCCCCCGGGACAGGGAGGTACTCACCCCTCCACTTT.